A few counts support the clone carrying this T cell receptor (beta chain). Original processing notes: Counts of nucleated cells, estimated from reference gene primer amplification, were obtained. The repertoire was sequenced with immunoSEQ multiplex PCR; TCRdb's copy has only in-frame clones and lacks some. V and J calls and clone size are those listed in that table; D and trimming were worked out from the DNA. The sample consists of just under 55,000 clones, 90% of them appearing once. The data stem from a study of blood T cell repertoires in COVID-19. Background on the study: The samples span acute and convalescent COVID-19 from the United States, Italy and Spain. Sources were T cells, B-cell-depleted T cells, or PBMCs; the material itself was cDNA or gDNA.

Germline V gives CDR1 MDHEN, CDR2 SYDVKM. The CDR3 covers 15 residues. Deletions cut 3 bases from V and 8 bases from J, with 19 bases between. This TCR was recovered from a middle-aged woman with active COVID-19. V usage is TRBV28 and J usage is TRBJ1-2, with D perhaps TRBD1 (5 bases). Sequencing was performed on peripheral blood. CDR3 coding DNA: TGTGCCAGCAGTTTGAGCTCTTGGGGCGCTGACGGCTACACCTTC. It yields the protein CASSLSSWGADGYTF.